This note documents a single T cell receptor (beta chain) sequence. The target antigen is unknown. This entry comes from a study of cytomegalovirus exposure and HLA in healthy donors. The PCR ran on 60 Vbeta and 13 Jbeta primers. Sequencing was performed with immunoSEQ multiplex PCR; in TCRdb, only in-frame clones are kept and a portion is missing. There are fewer than 130,000 clones in the sample; about three quarters occur only once, and 2.5% to 3% lies in the top ten. The study, taken as a whole, reports: Later work associated fewer than 20,000 TCR beta sequences with HLA alleles at 0.05 false discovery rate. In a later analysis, TCR beta V- and J-gene trimming was associated with a missense DCLRE1C variant.

The CDR3 consists of 14 residues. The V end lost 3 bases, the J end lost 3 bases, and 9 bases lay between the germline ends. The germline CDR1 and CDR2 sequences are MDHEN and SYDVKM. The sequenced material came from PBMCs. The chain joins TRBV28 to TRBJ2-1; possible D gene TRBD1, 5 bases. The source of this sequence is a woman in her fifties or sixties in good health and CMV-seropositive. The CDR3, as DNA: TGTGCCAGCAGTTTGACAGCCTTCTACAATGAGCAGTTCTTC. This sequence encodes CASSLTAFYNEQFF. Looking up the rest from reference TRBV28 and TRBJ2-1 gives the full variable domain: DVKVTQSSRYLVKRTGEKVFLECVQDMDHENMFWYRQDPGLGLRLIYFSYDVKMKEKGDIPEGYSVSREKKERFSLILESASTNQTSMYLCASSLTAFYNEQFFGPGTRLTVL.